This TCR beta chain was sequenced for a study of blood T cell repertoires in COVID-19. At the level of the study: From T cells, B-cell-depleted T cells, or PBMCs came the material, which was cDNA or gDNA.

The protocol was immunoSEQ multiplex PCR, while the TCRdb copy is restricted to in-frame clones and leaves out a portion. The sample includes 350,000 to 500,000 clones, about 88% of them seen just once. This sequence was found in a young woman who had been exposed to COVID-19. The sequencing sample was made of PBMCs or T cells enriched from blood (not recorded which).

The CDR3 loop is CASSLRQAEKLFF. As DNA, the CDR3 is TGTGCCAGCAGCTTAAGACAGGCTGAAAAACTGTTTTTT. This chain connects TRBV7-9 to TRBJ1-4; a weak D match, TRBD1 (6 bases). The CDR3 spans 13 residues. CDR1 is SEHNR, CDR2 FQNEAQ, per germline (reference sequence). Trimming took 2 bases from V and 7 from J, leaving 8 bases between them. The full variable domain, rest sourced from reference TRBV7-9 and TRBJ1-4, is DTGVSQNPRHKITKRGQNVTFRCDPISEHNRLYWYRQTLGQGPEFLTYFQNEAQLEKSRLLSDRFSAERPKGSFSTLEIQRTEQGDSAMYLCASSLRQAEKLFFGSGTQLSVL.